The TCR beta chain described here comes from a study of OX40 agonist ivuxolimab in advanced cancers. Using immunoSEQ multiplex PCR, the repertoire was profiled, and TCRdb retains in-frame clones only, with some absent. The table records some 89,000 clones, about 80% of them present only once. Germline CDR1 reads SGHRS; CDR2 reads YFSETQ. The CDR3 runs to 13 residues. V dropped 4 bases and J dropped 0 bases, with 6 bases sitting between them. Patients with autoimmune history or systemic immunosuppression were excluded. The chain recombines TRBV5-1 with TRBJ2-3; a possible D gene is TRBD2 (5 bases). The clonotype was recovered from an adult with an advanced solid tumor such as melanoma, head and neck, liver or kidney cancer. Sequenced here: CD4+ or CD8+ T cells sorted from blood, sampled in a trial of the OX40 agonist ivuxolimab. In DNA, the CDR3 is TGCGCCAGCAGCGAGGGAAGCACAGATACGCAGTATTTT. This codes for CASSEGSTDTQYF.